A selection of T cell receptor beta chains follows, all from one sample in a study of blood T cell repertoires in COVID-19. This table comes from immunoSEQ multiplex PCR, and its TCRdb copy is limited to in-frame clones, with some not included. This sample has a few hundred thousand clones, with around 90% found just once. Sequencing used peripheral blood. These receptors were taken from a woman aged 35 to 49 with COVID-19, enrolled during active disease. Both conserved end residues are part of each CDR3. The order of the fields is clone size, CDR3 length, D gene, V gene, J gene, CDR3 DNA, CDR3 protein. The D gene is left open where the match is weak. A row's size may be missing; if present it is once, few, many or a size class.

.	15	TRBD1	TRBV28	TRBJ1-2	TGTGCCAGCAGTTCGTACAGGGGTACGAGGTATGGCTACACCTTC	CASSSYRGTRYGYTF
few	15	.	TRBV2	TRBJ1-5	TGTGCCAGCAGTTTTGACAGAATTAGCAATCAGCCCCAGCATTTT	CASSFDRISNQPQHF
.	17	.	TRBV4-1	TRBJ1-2	TGCGCCAGCAGCCCACAACCGCCGTCACGGACAGACTATGGCTACACCTTC	CASSPQPPSRTDYGYTF
.	15	TRBD2	TRBV28	TRBJ2-2	TGTGCCAGCAGAATTAGCGGGGGGGTCACCGGGGAGCTGTTTTTT	CASRISGGVTGELFF
.	13	.	TRBV9	TRBJ1-3	TGTGCCAGTACAGGGATCTCTGGAAACACCATATATTTT	CASTGISGNTIYF
.	13	.	TRBV6-5	TRBJ1-6	TGTGCCAGCAGTTGGGGGGAGGCTTCACCCCTCCACTTT	CASSWGEASPLHF
.	16	.	TRBV15	TRBJ1-2	TGTGCCACCAGCAGAGATGGGGCTTTAGGACCCTATGGCTACACCTTC	CATSRDGALGPYGYTF
.	16	TRBD1	TRBV5-4	TRBJ2-3	TGTGCCAGCAGCTTATTATCTGGACAGGGGCCAGATACGCAGTATTTT	CASSLLSGQGPDTQYF
.	15	.	TRBV11-2	TRBJ1-2	TGTGCCAGCAGCTCAGGGATACAGGGTTTGGATGGCTACACCTTC	CASSSGIQGLDGYTF
once	16	TRBD2	TRBV7-7	TRBJ2-3	TGTGCTAGCAGCCCCGGGACTAGCGGGGGCACAGATACGCAGTATTTT	CASSPGTSGGTDTQYF
.	15	TRBD1	TRBV6-2/TRBV6-3	TRBJ1-3	TGTGCCAGCAGTTACTCGGGACAGGATGGAAACACCATATATTTT	CASSYSGQDGNTIYF
.	11	.	TRBV30	TRBJ1-6	TGTGCTTCGGGGGGGAATTCACCCCTCCACTTT	CASGGNSPLHF
.	17	.	TRBV7-7	TRBJ2-2	TGTGCTAGCAGCTTCGCCGGAGGAGGGGCCATCACCGGGGAGCTGTTTTTT	CASSFAGGGAITGELFF
.	12	.	TRBV30	TRBJ2-5	TGTGCCTGGAGTGGGGGAGGAGAGACCCAGTACTTC	CAWSGGGETQYF
once	16	.	TRBV3-1/TRBV3-2	TRBJ2-7	TGTGCCAGCAGCTACACAGGACAGCTATCGTCCTACGAGCAGTACTTC	CASSYTGQLSSYEQYF
many	14	TRBD1	TRBV27	TRBJ2-7	TGTGCCAGCTCCGATTTTGGGACAGGGGTCGAGCAGTACTTC	CASSDFGTGVEQYF
.	15	TRBD1	TRBV28	TRBJ1-4	TGTGCCAGCAGTTTGCCCGGACAGGGGACTGAAAAACTGTTTTTT	CASSLPGQGTEKLFF
.	10	.	TRBV28	TRBJ1-1	TGTGCCAGCGGGGGGACTGAAGCTTTCTTT	CASGGTEAFF
.	18	.	TRBV28	TRBJ2-6	TGTGCCAGCACCTCCCAGGGCCGTCCTCCGACTGGGGCCAACGTCCTGACTTTC	CASTSQGRPPTGANVLTF
.	16	TRBD2	TRBV7-6	TRBJ2-7	TGTGCCAGCAGCTCTCAAGGCCGGCTAGCGGGGGACGAGCAGTACTTC	CASSSQGRLAGDEQYF
.	13	TRBD1	TRBV29-1	TRBJ1-1	TGCAGCGTTCGGCGAGCAGGGGGGAATGAAGCTTTCTTT	CSVRRAGGNEAFF
.	15	TRBD2	TRBV7-2	TRBJ2-7	TGTGCCAGCAGCTCACTAGCGGGAGGGTCCAACGAGCAGTACTTC	CASSSLAGGSNEQYF
.	16	.	TRBV19	TRBJ1-3	TGTGCCAGTATGGTCTCGGAGGGCACCCTGAGGAACACCATATATTTT	CASMVSEGTLRNTIYF
.	13	.	TRBV30	TRBJ2-5	TGTGCCTGGGATGGACAGTATCCAGAGACCCAGTACTTC	CAWDGQYPETQYF
.	14	.	TRBV19	TRBJ1-5	TGTGCCAGTAGCCAACAGGGAGGCAATCAGCCCCAGCATTTT	CASSQQGGNQPQHF
.	15	TRBD1	TRBV28	TRBJ1-4	TGTGCCAGCAGCACTCAGGGGGCAACTAATGAAAAACTGTTTTTT	CASSTQGATNEKLFF
few	15	TRBD1	TRBV5-4	TRBJ1-1	TGTGCCAGCAGCTTCGGTCAGGGGGCAAACACTGAAGCTTTCTTT	CASSFGQGANTEAFF
.	17	TRBD2	TRBV15	TRBJ2-1	TGTGCCACCAGCAGAGCTCGGCAGCGGGGGGGCAGGGATGAGCAGTTCTTC	CATSRARQRGGRDEQFF
.	14	.	TRBV3-1/TRBV3-2	TRBJ1-1	TGTGCCAGCAGCCAATATCCCCTGAACACTGAAGCTTTCTTT	CASSQYPLNTEAFF
.	12	.	TRBV18	TRBJ1-1	TGTGCCAGCTCCACAGTGAACACTGAAGCTTTCTTT	CASSTVNTEAFF
.	18	TRBD2	TRBV5-1	TRBJ2-1	TGCGCCAGCAGCTTGGGAGAAGTAGCGGGAGGGCGAGGCGATGAGCAGTTCTTC	CASSLGEVAGGRGDEQFF
.	13	TRBD1	TRBV7-2	TRBJ2-7	TGTGCCAGCAGTCTCGACAGGGTCTACGAGCAGTACTTC	CASSLDRVYEQYF
.	14	TRBD2	TRBV3-1/TRBV3-2	TRBJ2-7	TGTGCCAGCAGCCACCTGACTAGCGAACACGAGCAGTACTTC	CASSHLTSEHEQYF
.	15	TRBD1	TRBV7-6	TRBJ2-1	TGTGCCAGCAGCTTAGAAGCCAGGGGGTCAGATGAGCAGTTCTTC	CASSLEARGSDEQFF
.	16	.	TRBV28	TRBJ1-1	TGTGCCAGCAGTTTACGACCCGGGGGTTTGAACACTGAAGCTTTCTTT	CASSLRPGGLNTEAFF
.	15	.	TRBV11-2	TRBJ1-1	TGTGCCAGCAGACGAACCGGGACACTGAACACTGAAGCTTTCTTT	CASRRTGTLNTEAFF
.	17	.	TRBV25-1	TRBJ1-2	TGTGCCAGCAGTGCGACAGGCCATCCTACGAGAAGCTATGGCTACACCTTC	CASSATGHPTRSYGYTF
.	18	.	TRBV4-3	TRBJ2-6	TGCGCCAGCAGCCAAGATAGGAGGGGCCGCTCTGGGGCCAACGTCCTGACTTTC	CASSQDRRGRSGANVLTF
.	15	TRBD2	TRBV2	TRBJ2-1	TGTGCCAGCAGTGATGGGGGGGAGGGCCAGTATGAGCAGTTCTTC	CASSDGGEGQYEQFF
.	14	.	TRBV9	TRBJ2-7	TGTGCCAGCAGCCTCACGACAGTAGCCTACGAGCAGTACTTC	CASSLTTVAYEQYF
.	15	TRBD2	TRBV7-2	TRBJ2-1	TGTGCCAGCAGCTCGGGACTAGCGGGCCCCCTTGAGCAGTTCTTC	CASSSGLAGPLEQFF
.	13	.	TRBV12-3/TRBV12-4	TRBJ2-1	TGTGCCAGCAGTTTAGAGAGAAAAGATGAGCAGTTCTTC	CASSLERKDEQFF
.	18	TRBD1	TRBV15	TRBJ2-4	TGTGCCACCAGCAGACTTAACCCCGGACAGGGGGCCAAAAACATTCAGTACTTC	CATSRLNPGQGAKNIQYF
.	15	TRBD1	TRBV6-4	TRBJ1-2	TGTGCCAGCAGTGCCGGGACGACAGGGAAGTATGGCTACACCTTC	CASSAGTTGKYGYTF
.	15	TRBD1	TRBV2	TRBJ1-6	TGTGCCAGCAGCGTTGGACAGGCACAAGGTTCACCCCTCCACTTT	CASSVGQAQGSPLHF
.	18	TRBD2	TRBV2	TRBJ2-7	TGTGCCAGCAGTGTGGCCCGACCGGGACTAGCGGGAGTCTACGAGCAGTACTTC	CASSVARPGLAGVYEQYF
.	13	TRBD1	TRBV30	TRBJ2-7	TGTGCCTGGAACAGGGGACAGGGCCACGAGCAGTACTTC	CAWNRGQGHEQYF
.	18	TRBD1	TRBV18	TRBJ1-3	TGTGCCAGCTCACCAGGACAGGTGGACACGAGCTCTGGAAACACCATATATTTT	CASSPGQVDTSSGNTIYF
.	11	.	TRBV30	TRBJ1-1	TGTGCCTGGAGTAGCCCCCGTGAAGCTTTCTTT	CAWSSPREAFF
.	15	TRBD1	TRBV28	TRBJ2-7	TGTGCCAGCAGTGCACGGACAGGGGCTGTCGACGAGCAGTACTTC	CASSARTGAVDEQYF
once	16	TRBD1	TRBV5-1	TRBJ2-1	TGCGCCAGCAGCTTATTACAGGGGAGCTCCTACAATGAGCAGTTCTTC	CASSLLQGSSYNEQFF
.	14	TRBD1	TRBV9	TRBJ1-2	TGTGCCAGCAGCGCCAACAGGGGGGACCAAGGCTACACCTTC	CASSANRGDQGYTF
.	13	TRBD1	TRBV12-5	TRBJ1-5	TGTGCTAGTGGCTTACAGGGGGATCAGCCCCAGCATTTT	CASGLQGDQPQHF
.	12	.	TRBV10-3	TRBJ1-1	TGTGCCATACAGGGATTGAACACTGAAGCTTTCTTT	CAIQGLNTEAFF
.	16	TRBD1	TRBV11-2	TRBJ1-2	TGTGCCAGCAGCTTAGTCCGGACAGGGGGCAACTATGGCTACACCTTC	CASSLVRTGGNYGYTF
.	13	.	TRBV28	TRBJ1-1	TGTGCCAGCAGTTCCCAAGGCGGCACTGAAGCTTTCTTT	CASSSQGGTEAFF
.	13	.	TRBV6-2/TRBV6-3	TRBJ1-1	TGTGCCAGCAGTTTTAACTATTGGGCTGAAGCTTTCTTT	CASSFNYWAEAFF